This T cell receptor (beta chain) appears in the sequencing data of a study of blood T cell repertoires in COVID-19. On the study more broadly: Samples of COVID-19 (acute and convalescent) were obtained from the United States, Italy and Spain. T cells, B-cell-depleted T cells, or PBMCs supplied cDNA or gDNA.

In the original analysis: Amplification from reference gene primers served as the basis for estimated nucleated cell counts. The method was immunoSEQ multiplex PCR; TCRdb's version includes in-frame clones alone and lacks a portion of them. V and J calls and clone size are given by that table; D and trimming were obtained from the DNA. The sample carries roughly 200,000 clones, approximately 85% recorded once. V gave up 8 bases and J gave up 2 bases, with 13 bases separating them. Germline values: CDR1 MDHEN, CDR2 SYDVKM. This CDR3 contains 15 residues. In the case of this clone: Other DNA sequences in the same sample also yield this CDR3.

What was sequenced was peripheral blood. The TCR comes from a man aged 55-75 years with acute or convalescent COVID-19. The V and J genes are TRBV28 and TRBJ2-6; D may be TRBD1 (7 bases). The CDR3 DNA reads TGTGCCAGCTCCCCCAGGGGGGCTGGGGCCAACGTCCTGACTTTC. Translated, it gives CASSPRGAGANVLTF.